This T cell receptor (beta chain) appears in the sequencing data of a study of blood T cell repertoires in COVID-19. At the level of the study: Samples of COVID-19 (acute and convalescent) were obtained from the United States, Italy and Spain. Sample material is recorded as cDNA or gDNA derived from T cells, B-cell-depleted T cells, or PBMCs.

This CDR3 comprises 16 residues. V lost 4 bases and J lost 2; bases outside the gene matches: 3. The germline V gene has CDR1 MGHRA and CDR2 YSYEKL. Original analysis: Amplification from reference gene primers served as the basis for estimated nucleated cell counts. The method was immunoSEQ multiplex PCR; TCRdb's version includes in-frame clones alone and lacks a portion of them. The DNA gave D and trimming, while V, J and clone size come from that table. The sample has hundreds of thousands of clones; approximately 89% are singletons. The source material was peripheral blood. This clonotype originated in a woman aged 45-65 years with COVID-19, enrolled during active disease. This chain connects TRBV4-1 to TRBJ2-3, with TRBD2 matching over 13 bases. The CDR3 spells CASSPGLAGVTDTQYF. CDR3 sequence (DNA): TGCGCCAGCAGCCCCGGACTAGCGGGGGTCACAGATACGCAGTATTTT.